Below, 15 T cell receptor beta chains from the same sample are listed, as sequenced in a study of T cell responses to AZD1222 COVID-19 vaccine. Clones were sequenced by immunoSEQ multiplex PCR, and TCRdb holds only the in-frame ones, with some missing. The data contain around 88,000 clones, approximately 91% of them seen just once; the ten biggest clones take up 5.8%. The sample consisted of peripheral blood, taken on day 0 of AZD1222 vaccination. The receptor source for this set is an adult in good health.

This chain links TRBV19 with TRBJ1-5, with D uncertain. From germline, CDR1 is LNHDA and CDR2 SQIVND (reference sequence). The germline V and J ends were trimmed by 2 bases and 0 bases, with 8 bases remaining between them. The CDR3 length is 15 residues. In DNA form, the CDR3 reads TGTGCCAGTAGTATAAGTGGTAATAGCAATCAGCCCCAGCATTTT. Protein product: CASSISGNSNQPQHF. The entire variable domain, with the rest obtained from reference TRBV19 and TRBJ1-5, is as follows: DGGITQSPKYLFRKEGQNVTLSCEQNLNHDAMYWYRQDPGQGLRLIYYSQIVNDFQKGDIAEGYSVSREKKESFPLTVTSAQKNPTAFYLCASSISGNSNQPQHFGDGTRLSIL.

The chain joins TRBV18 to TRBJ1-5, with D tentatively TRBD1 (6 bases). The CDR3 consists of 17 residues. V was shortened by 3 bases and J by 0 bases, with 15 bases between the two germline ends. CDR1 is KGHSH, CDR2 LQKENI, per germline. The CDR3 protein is CASSPLDSWYSNQPQHF. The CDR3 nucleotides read TGTGCCAGCTCACCCTTGGACAGCTGGTATAGCAATCAGCCCCAGCATTTT. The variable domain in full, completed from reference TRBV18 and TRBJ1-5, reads NAGVMQNPRHLVRRRGQEARLRCSPMKGHSHVYWYRQLPEEGLKFMVYLQKENIIDESGMPKERFSAEFPKEGPSILRIQQVVRGDSAAYFCASSPLDSWYSNQPQHFGDGTRLSIL.

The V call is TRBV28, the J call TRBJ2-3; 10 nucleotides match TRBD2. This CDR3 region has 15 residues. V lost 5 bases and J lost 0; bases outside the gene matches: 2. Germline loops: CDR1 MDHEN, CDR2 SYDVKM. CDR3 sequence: CASSPLAGSTDTQYF. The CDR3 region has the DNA TGTGCCAGCAGTCCACTAGCGGGGAGCACAGATACGCAGTATTTT. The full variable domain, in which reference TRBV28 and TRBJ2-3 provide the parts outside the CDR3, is DVKVTQSSRYLVKRTGEKVFLECVQDMDHENMFWYRQDPGLGLRLIYFSYDVKMKEKGDIPEGYSVSREKKERFSLILESASTNQTSMYLCASSPLAGSTDTQYFGPGTRLTVL.

CDR3 residues: CASSETLNMKQYF. CDR3 DNA sequence: TGTGCCAGCAGTGAAACTCTTAATATGAAGCAGTACTTC. The chain couples TRBV2 to TRBJ2-7; no clear D. Germline V gene sequence: CDR1 SNHLY, CDR2 FYNNEI. V gave up 2 bases and J gave up 8 bases, with 13 bases separating them. The CDR3 spans 13 residues. The whole variable domain, filled in from reference TRBV2 and TRBJ2-7, reads EPEVTQTPSHQVTQMGQEVILRCVPISNHLYFYWYRQILGQKVEFLVSFYNNEISEKSEIFDDQFSVERPDGSNFTLKIRSTKLEDSAMYFCASSETLNMKQYFGPGTRLTVT.

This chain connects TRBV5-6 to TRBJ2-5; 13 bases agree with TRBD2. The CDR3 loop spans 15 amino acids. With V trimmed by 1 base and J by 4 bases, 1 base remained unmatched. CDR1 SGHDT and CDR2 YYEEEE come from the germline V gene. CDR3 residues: CASSLWTSGRETQYF. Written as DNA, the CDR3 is TGTGCCAGCAGCTTGTGGACTAGCGGGAGAGAGACCCAGTACTTC.

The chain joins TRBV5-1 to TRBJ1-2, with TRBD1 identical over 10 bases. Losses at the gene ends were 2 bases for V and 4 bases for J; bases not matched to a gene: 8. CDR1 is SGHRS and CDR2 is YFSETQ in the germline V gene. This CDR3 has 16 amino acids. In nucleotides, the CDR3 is TGCGCCAGCAGCTTCAGTCCGGGACAGGGGAGCTATGGCTACACCTTC. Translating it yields CASSFSPGQGSYGYTF. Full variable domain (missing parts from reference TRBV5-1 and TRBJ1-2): KAGVTQTPRYLIKTRGQQVTLSCSPISGHRSVSWYQQTPGQGLQFLFEYFSETQRNKGNFPGRFSGRQFSNSRSEMNVSTLELGDSALYLCASSFSPGQGSYGYTFGSGTRLTVV.

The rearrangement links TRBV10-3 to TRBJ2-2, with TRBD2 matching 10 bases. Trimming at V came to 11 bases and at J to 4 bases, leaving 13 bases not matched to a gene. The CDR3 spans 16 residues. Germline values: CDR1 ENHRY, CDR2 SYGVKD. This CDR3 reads CAARASGLARTGELFF. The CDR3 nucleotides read TGTGCCGCCAGGGCTTCGGGACTAGCGCGCACCGGGGAGCTGTTTTTT.

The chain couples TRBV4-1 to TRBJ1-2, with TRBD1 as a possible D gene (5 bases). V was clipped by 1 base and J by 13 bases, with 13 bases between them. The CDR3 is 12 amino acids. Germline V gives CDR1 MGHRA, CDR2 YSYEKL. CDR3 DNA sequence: TGCGCCAGCAGCCAAGGGGGACGGCTTTCCACCTTC. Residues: CASSQGGRLSTF.

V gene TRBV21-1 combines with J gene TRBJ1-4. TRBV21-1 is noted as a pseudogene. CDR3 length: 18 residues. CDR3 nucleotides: TGTGCCAGCAGCAAAGAGGGGTTTACGGGAGCGTTTAATGAAAAACTGTTTTTT. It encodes CASSKEGFTGAFNEKLFF.

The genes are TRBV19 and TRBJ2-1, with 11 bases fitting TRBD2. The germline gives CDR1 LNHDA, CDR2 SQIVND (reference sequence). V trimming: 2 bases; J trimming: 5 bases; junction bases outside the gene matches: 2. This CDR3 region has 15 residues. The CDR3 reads CASSIIAGGHNEQFF. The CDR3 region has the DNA TGTGCCAGTAGTATAATAGCGGGAGGGCACAATGAGCAGTTCTTC.

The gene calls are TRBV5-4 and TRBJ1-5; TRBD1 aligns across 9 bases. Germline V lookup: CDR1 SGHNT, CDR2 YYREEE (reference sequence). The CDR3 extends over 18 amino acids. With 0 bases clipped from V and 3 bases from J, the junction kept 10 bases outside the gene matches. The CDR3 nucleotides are TGTGCCAGCAGCTTGGCCGGGACAGGGACGCACAACAATCAGCCCCAGCATTTT. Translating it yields CASSLAGTGTHNNQPQHF.

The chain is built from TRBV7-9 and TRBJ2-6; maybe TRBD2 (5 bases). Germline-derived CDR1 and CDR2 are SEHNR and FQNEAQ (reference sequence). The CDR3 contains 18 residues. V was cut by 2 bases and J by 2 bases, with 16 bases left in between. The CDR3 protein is CASSLNLDRETGANVLTF. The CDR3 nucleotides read TGTGCCAGCAGCTTAAATCTCGATAGGGAGACTGGGGCCAACGTCCTGACTTTC. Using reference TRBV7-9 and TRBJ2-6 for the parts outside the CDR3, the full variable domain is DTGVSQNPRHKITKRGQNVTFRCDPISEHNRLYWYRQTLGQGPEFLTYFQNEAQLEKSRLLSDRFSAERPKGSFSTLEIQRTEQGDSAMYLCASSLNLDRETGANVLTFGAGSRLTVL.

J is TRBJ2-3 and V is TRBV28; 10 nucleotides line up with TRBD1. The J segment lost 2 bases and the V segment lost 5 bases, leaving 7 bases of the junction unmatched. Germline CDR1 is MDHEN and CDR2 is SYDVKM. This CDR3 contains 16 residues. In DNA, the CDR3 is TGTGCCAGCAGTAAGACAGGGGGCAAGTACACAGATACGCAGTATTTT. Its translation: CASSKTGGKYTDTQYF. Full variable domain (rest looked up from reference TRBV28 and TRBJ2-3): DVKVTQSSRYLVKRTGEKVFLECVQDMDHENMFWYRQDPGLGLRLIYFSYDVKMKEKGDIPEGYSVSREKKERFSLILESASTNQTSMYLCASSKTGGKYTDTQYFGPGTRLTVL.

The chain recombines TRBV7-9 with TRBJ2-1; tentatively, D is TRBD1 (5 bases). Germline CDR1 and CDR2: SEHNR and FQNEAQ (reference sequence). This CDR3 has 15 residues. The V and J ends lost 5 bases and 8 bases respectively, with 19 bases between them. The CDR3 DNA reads TGTGCCAGCAGCCCCCCGCCCAGGGTCGGCGATGAGCAGTTCTTC. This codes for CASSPPPRVGDEQFF.

The CDR3, as DNA: TGTGCCAGCAGCCAGGAACCAGGGTGGGGGAATTCACCCCTCCACTTT. It encodes CASSQEPGWGNSPLHF. This sequence joins TRBV3-1 (or the pseudogene TRBV3-2) and TRBJ1-6, with a weak D call TRBD1 (5 bases). CDR1 and CDR2 from the germline V gene are LGHDT and YNNKEL (reference sequence). CDR3 length: 16 amino acids. Deletions cut 3 bases from V and 7 bases from J, with 16 bases between.